A single sample is the source of the 18 T cell receptor beta chains below, sequenced in a study of regulatory T cells in long-lasting Graves disease. Through Arm-PCR of CDR3 regions and iRepertoire HTBI primers, TCR beta libraries were built. From the multiplex PCR reads, TCRdb called clonotypes with MiXCR, one entry per CDR3 protein. The data show roughly 500,000 distinct CDR3 sequences, with roughly 14% seen just once and roughly 9.7% held by the top ten. As to time point: newly diagnosed GD, antithyroid drugs for less than 3 months. After RNA was extracted from PBMCs, the TCR library was made from it. The data also belong to a second study, concerning T cells in Graves' hyperthyroidism and ophthalmopathy.

The sequenced sample was peripheral blood mononuclear cells (PBMCs), obtained at new diagnosis, from a patient treated with antithyroid drugs. Receptors were obtained from a man between 25 and 39 years old with Graves disease.

The table lists this clonotype with many counts. The chain uses TRBV2 and TRBJ2-3, with no clear D. Trimming left V 8 bases short and J 10 bases short, with 10 bases between. CDR3 length: 10 residues. Germline CDR1 and CDR2: SNHLY and FYNNEI. The CDR3 DNA reads as TGTGCCAGCGGGAACAAATCGCAGTATTTT. It is translated as CASGNKSQYF. The whole variable domain, filled in from reference TRBV2 and TRBJ2-3, reads EPEVTQTPSHQVTQMGQEVILRCVPISNHLYFYWYRQILGQKVEFLVSFYNNEISEKSEIFDDQFSVERPDGSNFTLKIRSTKLEDSAMYFCASGNKSQYFGPGTRLTVL.

The gene calls are TRBV7-3 and TRBJ2-1, with D unclear. CDR1 is SGHTA and CDR2 is FQGTGA in the germline V gene. This CDR3 comprises 16 residues. Trimming left V 1 base short and J 0 bases short, with 10 bases between. The CDR3 sequence is CASSLIQALSYNEQFF. The DNA for the CDR3 is TGTGCCAGCAGCTTAATCCAGGCCCTCTCCTACAATGAGCAGTTCTTC.

This clonotype was seen repeatedly, ten times or more. CDR3 sequence: CASSFTTGVPNEQYF. In DNA form, the CDR3 reads TGTGCCAGCAGTTTTACCACAGGGGTCCCTAACGAGCAGTACTTC. The V call is TRBV28, the J call TRBJ2-7; 7 positions agree with TRBD1. Germline-derived CDR1 and CDR2 are MDHEN and SYDVKM. This CDR3 comprises 15 residues. V lost 3 bases and J lost 5; bases outside the gene matches: 10. Full variable domain (outside the CDR3, taken from reference TRBV28 and TRBJ2-7): DVKVTQSSRYLVKRTGEKVFLECVQDMDHENMFWYRQDPGLGLRLIYFSYDVKMKEKGDIPEGYSVSREKKERFSLILESASTNQTSMYLCASSFTTGVPNEQYFGPGTRLTVT.

V gene TRBV5-1 combines with J gene TRBJ1-5, with unresolved D. Trimming took 1 base from V and 6 from J, leaving 11 bases between them. The CDR3 is 14 residues long. Germline CDR1 reads SGHRS; CDR2 reads YFSETQ. The CDR3, as DNA: TGCGCCAGCAGCTTGACTCCGGACGGTCAGCCCCAGCATTTT. It translates to CASSLTPDGQPQHF.

This clonotype occurred a few times. J is TRBJ2-3 and V is TRBV5-4; D gene ambiguous. Per germline, CDR1 SGHNT and CDR2 YYREEE (reference sequence). The CDR3 sequence is 15 residues long. V shed 0 bases and J shed 8 bases, with 16 bases lying between them. This CDR3 reads CASSLGHGPGATQYF. The CDR3 coding sequence is TGTGCCAGCAGCTTGGGTCACGGTCCTGGTGCTACGCAGTATTTT.

This clonotype occurred many times. The chain recombines TRBV29-1 with TRBJ2-1, with 7 bases fitting TRBD2. V dropped 3 bases and J dropped 2; count of bases not matched to a gene: 13. Germline V gene data show CDR1 as SQVTM and CDR2 as ANQGSEA. The CDR3 extends over 17 amino acids. This CDR3 reads CSVEGGVAGVAYNEQFF. The CDR3 coding sequence is TGCAGCGTTGAGGGCGGGGTGGCGGGAGTTGCCTACAATGAGCAGTTCTTC.

This rearrangement joins TRBV27 to TRBJ1-2; 7 nucleotides match TRBD1. V trimming: 5 bases; J trimming: 0 bases; junction bases outside the gene matches: 9. The CDR3 consists of 16 residues. Germline lookup yields CDR1 MNHEY and CDR2 SMNVEV (reference sequence). The CDR3 sequence is CASSALGTATNYGYTF. In DNA, the CDR3 is TGTGCCAGCAGTGCCCTTGGGACAGCAACTAACTATGGCTACACCTTC.

This clonotype was seen ten or more times. The chain combines TRBV20-1 with TRBJ1-2; D may be TRBD1 (5 bases). Deletions cut 3 bases from V and 6 bases from J, with 17 bases between. The V gene's germline CDR1 is DFQATT and CDR2 SNEGSKA (reference sequence). This CDR3 is 14 amino acids long. In nucleotides, the CDR3 is TGCAGTGCTAGGAGGGACGTCTCTCGGGATGGCTACACCTTC. Its protein is CSARRDVSRDGYTF.

This clonotype was observed many times. The CDR3 here is CASSPSPSSGTEAFF. The CDR3 region has the DNA TGTGCCAGCAGTCCCAGTCCCTCCTCGGGCACTGAAGCTTTCTTT. The chain is built from TRBV27 and TRBJ1-1; D is unresolved. V shed 5 bases and J shed 4 bases, with 17 bases lying between them. This CDR3 comprises 15 residues. From germline, CDR1 is MNHEY and CDR2 SMNVEV (reference sequence).

This clonotype was found many times. V and J are TRBV6-1 and TRBJ1-2; a possible D gene is TRBD1 (5 bases). The V gene lost 5 bases and the J gene lost 1 base, with 20 bases spanning the gap. Germline CDR1 is MNHNS and CDR2 is SASEGT. The CDR3 is 17 residues long. In DNA, the CDR3 is TGTGCCAGCAGTCCCGAACCACCGGGACCTTTTAACTATGGCTACACCTTC. Encoded protein: CASSPEPPGPFNYGYTF.

The chain uses TRBV18 and TRBJ2-7; no reliable D call. The V gene lost 5 bases and the J gene lost 6 bases, with 8 bases spanning the gap. CDR1 and CDR2 (germline): KGHSH, LQKENI. The CDR3 has 11 amino acids. The CDR3 DNA reads TGTGCCAGCTCAGAGAAGTCCGAGCAGTACTTC. Residues: CASSEKSEQYF.

This chain links TRBV9 with TRBJ2-1; 10 nucleotides align to TRBD2. Trimming cost V 2 bases and J 10 bases; bases outside gene matches: 9. The CDR3 contains 15 residues. Germline CDR1 and CDR2: SGDLS and YYNGEE. The CDR3 DNA reads TGTGCCAGCAGCGTTGGACTAGCGGCCTCGGGGGAGCAGTTCTTC. Translation gives CASSVGLAASGEQFF.

A note on this clonotype: Germline is not matched at one junction end, which may reflect a read error. The chain carries TRBV5-1 and TRBJ1-2; TRBD1 is a possible D gene (5 bases). From germline, CDR1 is SGHRS and CDR2 YFSETQ. The CDR3 is made up of 13 amino acids. CDR3 DNA sequence: TGCGCCAGCAGCCACGGGGGGGTCTATTGCTACACCTTC. Amino acid sequence: CASSHGGVYCYTF.

This clonotype was counted between two and nine times. The chain recombines TRBV29-1 with TRBJ2-1, with 10 bases aligning to TRBD1. The germline V gene encodes CDR1 SQVTM and CDR2 ANQGSEA. The CDR3 is 14 residues long. V shed 7 bases, J shed 4 bases, and the junction held 7 bases outside the gene matches. CDR3 sequence reads: CSAGTGDFYNEQFF. The CDR3 DNA reads as TGCAGCGCTGGGACAGGGGACTTTTACAATGAGCAGTTCTTC.

This clonotype appeared many times. The rearrangement joins TRBV11-2 to TRBJ2-1, with D unresolved. The V end lost 0 bases, the J end lost 4 bases, and 7 bases lay between the germline ends. CDR3 size: 14 residues. Per the germline V gene, CDR1 is SGHAT and CDR2 is FQNNGV. The CDR3 reads CASSLEGFYNEQFF. In DNA form, the CDR3 reads TGTGCCAGCAGCTTAGAAGGCTTTTACAATGAGCAGTTCTTC.

V usage is TRBV6-4 and J usage is TRBJ1-1, with D unresolved. This CDR3 is built from 13 residues. V was trimmed by 0 bases and J by 5 bases, leaving 7 bases between them. Germline CDR1 and CDR2: MRHNA and SNTAGT. For the CDR3, the DNA is TGTGCCAGCAGTGACTCGAGTTATACTGAAGCTTTCTTT. Residues: CASSDSSYTEAFF.

This chain uses TRBV20-1 with TRBJ2-7; D is perhaps TRBD2 (6 bases). Between the trimmed V and J ends, which lost 0 bases and 6 bases, there was a span of 12 bases. The CDR3 is 13 amino acids. Germline V gives CDR1 DFQATT, CDR2 SNEGSKA (reference sequence). The CDR3 spells CSARDWGRLEQYF. The CDR3 nucleotides read TGCAGTGCTAGAGATTGGGGGAGGCTCGAGCAGTACTTC.

This clonotype was observed many times. The chain joins TRBV5-1 to TRBJ1-1; unclear D gene. The CDR3 extends over 15 amino acids. The V and J ends lost 0 bases and 4 bases respectively, with 13 bases between them. CDR1 is SGHRS, CDR2 YFSETQ, per germline. The CDR3 nucleotides are TGCGCCAGCAGCTTGGATGGGTACCGAGGCACTGAAGCTTTCTTT. It yields the protein CASSLDGYRGTEAFF.